This T cell receptor beta chain was documented in a study of T cells in Graves' hyperthyroidism and ophthalmopathy. This clonotype was observed at least ten times. RNA transcripts were the template for amplifying TCR beta CDR3 regions. HTBI primers were employed in a first-round RT-PCR of the TCR CDR3. TCRdb processed the multiplex PCR reads anew with MiXCR; each CDR3 protein has one entry. The table records around 420,000 distinct CDR3 sequences, about 15% of them present only once. This clonotype was obtained from a woman between 18 and 29 years old with Graves' hyperthyroidism. Sequencing input: blood.

CDR3 sequence (DNA): TGTGCCAGCAGTTACGCCCGCGGTCAGGGGACGACCATGAACACTGAAGCTTTCTTT. This sequence encodes CASSYARGQGTTMNTEAFF. The chain combines TRBV6-6 with TRBJ1-1; D possibly corresponds to TRBD1 (6 bases). V dropped 2 bases and J dropped 0 bases, with 22 bases sitting between them. There are 19 residues in the CDR3. From germline, CDR1 is MNHNY and CDR2 SVGAGI (reference sequence).